The 5 T cell receptor beta chains listed next were all sequenced from one sample in a study of cytomegalovirus exposure and HLA in healthy donors (dated by TCRdb to the late 2010s). The library was obtained by the immunoSEQ multiplex PCR assay. For the multiplex PCR, a mixture combining 60 forward primers for TCR Vbeta segments and 13 reverse primers for TCR Jbeta segments was used. In TCRdb, the immuneACCESS table is reduced to in-frame sequences with V and J assigned. These tables do not hold every clone; where another copy was compared, an unresolved V gene accounts for under half, and the others remain unexplained. Recorded for this sample are about 160,000 clones; about four fifths of them occurred a single time. Clones ranked in the top ten supply about 1% of the sample. The sequencing input was PBMCs. The receptors come from a man younger than 45 in good health and CMV-seronegative.

V usage is TRBV2 and J usage is TRBJ2-3, with a weak D call TRBD1 (6 bases). Germline V gene sequence: CDR1 SNHLY, CDR2 FYNNEI. V lost 11 bases and J lost 0, with 24 bases in between. This CDR3 has 17 residues. CDR3 amino acids: CAGKVSGTPTSTDTQYF. The CDR3 DNA follows: TGTGCCGGAAAGGTTTCTGGGACACCTACTAGCACAGATACGCAGTATTTT.

The chain links TRBV13 to TRBJ2-2; 14 bases are shared with TRBD2. This CDR3 comprises 18 residues. Germline-derived CDR1 and CDR2 are PRHDT and FYEKMQ (reference sequence). V was pared by 5 bases and J by 4 bases, with 9 bases of the junction left unmatched. The CDR3 DNA follows: TGTGCCAGCAGCCACCGACTAGCGGGGGGGCCGGTCACCGGGGAGCTGTTTTTT. Its translation is CASSHRLAGGPVTGELFF. Complete variable domain (other parts from reference TRBV13 and TRBJ2-2): AAGVIQSPRHLIKEKRETATLKCYPIPRHDTVYWYQQGPGQDPQFLISFYEKMQSDKGSIPDRFSAQQFSDYHSELNMSSLELGDSALYFCASSHRLAGGPVTGELFFGEGSRLTVL.

This chain connects TRBV14 to TRBJ1-3, with a possible D match to TRBD1 (6 bases). Looked up from germline, CDR1 is SGHDN and CDR2 is FVKESK. With 4 bases removed from V and 3 bases from J, the gap between germline ends came to 13 bases. This CDR3 is built from 15 residues. This CDR3 reads CASSLSWTDGNTIYF. CDR3 coding DNA: TGTGCCAGCAGCCTTTCCTGGACAGATGGAAACACCATATATTTT.

As regards this clone: Compared with germline, one end of the junction differs, possibly owing to a read error. V and J are TRBV25-1 and TRBJ2-7; a possible D gene is TRBD2 (5 bases). Germline values: CDR1 MGHDK, CDR2 SYGVNS. The CDR3 spans 13 residues. In nucleotides, the CDR3 is TGTGCCAGCAGGTACGCGGGCTCCTACGGGCAGTACTTC. Translating gives CASRYAGSYGQYF.

The V and J genes are TRBV5-6 and TRBJ2-3; 9 nucleotides align to TRBD1. Germline V gene data show CDR1 as SGHDT and CDR2 as YYEEEE. The CDR3 sequence is 16 residues long. The ends lost 0 bases at V and 2 bases at J; junction bases unmatched: 4. The CDR3 protein is CASSLVGTGITDTQYF. CDR3 nucleotide sequence: TGTGCCAGCAGCTTGGTTGGGACAGGGATCACAGATACGCAGTATTTT.